The 10 T cell receptor beta chains below were found in one sample sequenced in a study of CD8+ T cells in alopecia areata. RNA, once extracted, was reverse transcribed into cDNA for use as the sequencing template. Sequenced by immunoSEQ multiplex PCR; TCRdb stores in-frame clones only, minus some. The table has around 50,000 clones, 90% to 97% seen once. The sample consisted of CD8+ T cells sorted from blood, taken at week 0. All receptors derive from a human donor with alopecia areata.

V and J are TRBV4-3 and TRBJ2-2; 9 bases are a match to TRBD2. From germline, CDR1 is LGHNA and CDR2 YSLEER. The CDR3 sequence is 16 residues long. With 0 bases clipped from V and 8 bases from J, the junction kept 7 bases outside the gene matches. The CDR3 DNA is TGCGCCAGCAGCCAAGACCTAGCGGGGCAATTTGGGGAGCTGTTTTTT. Translated: CASSQDLAGQFGELFF.

The CDR3 DNA sequence: TGTGCCACCAGCAGTTCAGGGGGCCAGTCCTACGAGCAGTACTTC. Its protein product is CATSSSGGQSYEQYF. The chain carries TRBV15 and TRBJ2-5, with 8 bases lining up with TRBD1. The DNA end lines up better with TRBJ2-7; the J call may be wrong. From germline, CDR1 is LNHNV and CDR2 YYDKDF (reference sequence). CDR3 length: 15 residues.

This rearrangement joins TRBV10-2 to TRBJ1-6; no clear D gene. Per germline, CDR1 WSHSY and CDR2 SAAADI. V was cut by 2 bases and J by 9 bases, with 5 bases left in between. CDR3 length equals 12 residues. The CDR3, as DNA: TGCGCCAGCAGTGAGGCCGGTTCACCCCTCCACTTT. As protein: CASSEAGSPLHF.

V usage is TRBV27 and J usage is TRBJ2-7, with 10 bases that match TRBD1. The germline CDR1 and CDR2 sequences are MNHEY and SMNVEV (reference sequence). With V trimmed by 0 bases and J by 4 bases, 3 bases remained unmatched. The CDR3 runs to 15 residues. The CDR3 DNA is TGTGCCAGCAGTTTATCCGGGACAGGGGATTACGAGCAGTACTTC. It specifies CASSLSGTGDYEQYF.

CDR3 bases: TGCGCCAGCAGCGGCGGGACAGGCGTCTATAATTCACCCCTCCACTTT. Translation gives CASSGGTGVYNSPLHF. V and J are TRBV5-1 and TRBJ1-6, with 8 bases matching TRBD1. V trimming: 4 bases; J trimming: 3 bases; junction bases outside the gene matches: 6. Germline V gene lookup returns CDR1 SGHRS and CDR2 YFSETQ. The CDR3 spans 16 residues. Complete variable domain (other parts from reference TRBV5-1 and TRBJ1-6): KAGVTQTPRYLIKTRGQQVTLSCSPISGHRSVSWYQQTPGQGLQFLFEYFSETQRNKGNFPGRFSGRQFSNSRSEMNVSTLELGDSALYLCASSGGTGVYNSPLHFGNGTRLTVT.

V and J are TRBV7-9 and TRBJ1-2, with D uncertain. This CDR3 contains 14 residues. The germline V gene encodes CDR1 SEHNR and CDR2 FQNEAQ (reference sequence). V lost 3 bases, J lost 4 bases, and 12 bases lay in between. As DNA, the CDR3 is TGTGCCAGCAGCTTTCCCCGCCCCGGCTATGGCTACACCTTC. Amino acid sequence: CASSFPRPGYGYTF.

A single count supports this clone. The chain employs TRBV6-6 and TRBJ2-5; 10 bases line up with TRBD2. Losses at the gene ends were 2 bases for V and 1 base for J; bases not matched to a gene: 4. The germline V gene has CDR1 MNHNY and CDR2 SVGAGI (reference sequence). This CDR3 has 16 residues. The CDR3 bases are TGTGCCAGCAGTTACATGCCTAGCGGGGGCCAAGAGACCCAGTACTTC. Its translation: CASSYMPSGGQETQYF.

The V gene is TRBV11-2, the J gene TRBJ1-1, with D unclear. Germline V gene lookup returns CDR1 SGHAT and CDR2 FQNNGV. CDR3 size: 13 residues. The V end was cut by 5 bases, the J end by 3 bases, with 10 bases between. CDR3 DNA sequence: TGTGCCAGCAGCGGGTGGTCGGACACTGAAGCTTTCTTT. It yields the protein CASSGWSDTEAFF.

The V gene is TRBV6-1, the J gene TRBJ2-1; maybe TRBD1 (5 bases). This CDR3 contains 14 residues. CDR1 and CDR2 (germline): MNHNS, SASEGT. V dropped 3 bases and J dropped 5 bases, with 11 bases sitting between them. As DNA, the CDR3 is TGTGCCAGCAGTGATGGGGCTTTCCACAATGAGCAGTTCTTC. It is translated as CASSDGAFHNEQFF.

The rearrangement links TRBV29-1 to TRBJ2-7, with 7 bases that match TRBD1. Trimming at V came to 4 bases and at J to 0 bases, leaving 6 bases not matched to a gene. CDR3 length: 14 amino acids. CDR1 and CDR2 (germline): SQVTM, ANQGSEA. CDR3 DNA: TGCAGCGTTGTCATCGCAGGGGGCTCCTACGAGCAGTACTTC. As protein: CSVVIAGGSYEQYF.